The clone carrying this T cell receptor beta chain showed up many times. No antigen is known for it. The iRepertoire nested amplicon-rescue multiplex PCR amplified TCR alpha and beta CDR3s from RNA. TCRdb re-called the multiplex PCR reads through MiXCR, storing one row per CDR3 protein. The data contain 300,000 to 400,000 distinct CDR3 sequences, roughly two fifths of them singletons. These data belong to a study of glioma-infiltrating T cells. Study-wide background: Glioma patients had dexamethasone for six or fewer days before surgery.

Study results and caveats: Patients with low tissue-blood divergence carried a signature set of shared blood CDR3 motifs.

Trimming pared 2 bases from V and 9 bases from J, leaving 23 bases between. This CDR3 is built from 17 residues. The V gene's germline CDR1 is MNHEY and CDR2 SMNVEV (reference sequence). The V gene is TRBV27, the J gene TRBJ2-1; possibly TRBD2 for D (5 bases). The receptor was derived from a human donor with low-grade glioma or glioblastoma, undergoing nonglioma brain surgery, or in good health (not recorded which). Sequencing used glioma tissue, nonneoplastic brain tissue, or PBMCs (not recorded which). The CDR3, as DNA: TGTGCCAGCAGTTTACTATGGGAGCACGCATCGCGCGGTGAGCAGTTCTTC. Encoded protein: CASSLLWEHASRGEQFF.